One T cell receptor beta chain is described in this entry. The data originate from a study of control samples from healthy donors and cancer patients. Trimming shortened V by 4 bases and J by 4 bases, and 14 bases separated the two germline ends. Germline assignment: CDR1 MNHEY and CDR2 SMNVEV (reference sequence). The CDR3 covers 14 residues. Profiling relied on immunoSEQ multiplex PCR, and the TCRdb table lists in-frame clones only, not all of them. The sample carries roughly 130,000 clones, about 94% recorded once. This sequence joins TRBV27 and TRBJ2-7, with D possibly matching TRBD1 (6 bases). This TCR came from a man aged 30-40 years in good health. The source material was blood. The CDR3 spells CASSWASRGYEQYF. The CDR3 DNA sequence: TGTGCCAGCAGTTGGGCGTCGAGGGGGTACGAGCAGTACTTC.